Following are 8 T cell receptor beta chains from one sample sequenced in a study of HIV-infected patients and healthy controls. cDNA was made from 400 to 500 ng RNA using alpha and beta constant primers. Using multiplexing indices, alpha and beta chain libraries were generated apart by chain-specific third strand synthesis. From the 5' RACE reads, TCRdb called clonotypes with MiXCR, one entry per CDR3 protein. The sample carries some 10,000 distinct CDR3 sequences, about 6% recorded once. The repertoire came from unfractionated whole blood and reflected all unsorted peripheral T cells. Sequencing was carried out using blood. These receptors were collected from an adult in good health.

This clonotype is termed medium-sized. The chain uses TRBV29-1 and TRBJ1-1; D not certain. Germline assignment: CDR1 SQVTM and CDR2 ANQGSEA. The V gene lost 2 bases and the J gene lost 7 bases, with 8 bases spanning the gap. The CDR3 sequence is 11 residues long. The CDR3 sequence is CSVEFSVEAFF. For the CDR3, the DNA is TGCAGCGTTGAATTCAGCGTTGAAGCTTTCTTT.

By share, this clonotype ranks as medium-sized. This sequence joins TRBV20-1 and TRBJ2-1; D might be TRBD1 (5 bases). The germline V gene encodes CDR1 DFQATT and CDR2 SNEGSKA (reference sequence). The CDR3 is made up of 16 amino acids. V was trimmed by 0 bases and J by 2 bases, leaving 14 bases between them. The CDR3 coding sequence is TGCAGTGCTAGAGATAACAGGCTGCTTACCTACAATGAGCAGTTCTTC. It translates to CSARDNRLLTYNEQFF.

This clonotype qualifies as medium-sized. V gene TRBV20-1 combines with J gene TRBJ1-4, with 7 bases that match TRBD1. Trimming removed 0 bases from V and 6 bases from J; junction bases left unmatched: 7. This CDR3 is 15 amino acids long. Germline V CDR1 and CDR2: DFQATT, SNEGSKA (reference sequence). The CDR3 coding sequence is TGCAGTGCTAGAGATCAGGGCAGGGGGGATGAAAAACTGTTTTTT. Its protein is CSARDQGRGDEKLFF.

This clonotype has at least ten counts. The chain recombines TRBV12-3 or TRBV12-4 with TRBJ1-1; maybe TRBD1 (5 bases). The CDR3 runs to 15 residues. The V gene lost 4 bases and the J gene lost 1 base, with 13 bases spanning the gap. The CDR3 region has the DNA TGTGCCAGCAGTTCGTATTGGGGGGGGAACACTGAAGCTTTCTTT. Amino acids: CASSSYWGGNTEAFF.

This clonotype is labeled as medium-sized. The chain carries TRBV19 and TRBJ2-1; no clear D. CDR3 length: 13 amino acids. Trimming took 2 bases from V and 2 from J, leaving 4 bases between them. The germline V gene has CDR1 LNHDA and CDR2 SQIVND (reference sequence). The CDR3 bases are TGTGCCAGTAGTATAAGCCCCTACAATGAGCAGTTCTTC. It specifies CASSISPYNEQFF.

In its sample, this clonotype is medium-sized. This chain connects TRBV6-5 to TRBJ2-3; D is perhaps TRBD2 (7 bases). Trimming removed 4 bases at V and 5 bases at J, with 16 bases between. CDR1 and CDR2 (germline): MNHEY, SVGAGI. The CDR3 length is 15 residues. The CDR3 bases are TGTGCCAGCAGTTTAGGGGGGGCGATCGTAGATACGCAGTATTTT. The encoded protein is CASSLGGAIVDTQYF.

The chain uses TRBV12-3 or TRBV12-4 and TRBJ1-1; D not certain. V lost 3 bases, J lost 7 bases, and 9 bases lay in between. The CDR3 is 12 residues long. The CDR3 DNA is TGTGCCAGCAGTTTTTATCCCGGTGAAGCTTTCTTT. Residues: CASSFYPGEAFF.

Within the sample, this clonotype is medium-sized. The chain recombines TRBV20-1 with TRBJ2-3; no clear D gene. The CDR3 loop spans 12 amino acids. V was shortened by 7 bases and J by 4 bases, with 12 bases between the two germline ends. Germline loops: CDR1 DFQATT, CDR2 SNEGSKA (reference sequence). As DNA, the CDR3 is TGCAGTGTTCGGATCTCCCCAGATACGCAGTATTTT. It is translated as CSVRISPDTQYF.